The clone carrying this T cell receptor beta chain was counted ten times or more. Its antigen is unidentified. RNA transcripts gave rise to amplified TCR beta CDR3 regions. The study used the HTBI primer set for a first-round RT-PCR of the TCR CDR3. A single record per CDR3 protein comes from TCRdb applying MiXCR to the multiplex PCR reads. The sample yields 550,000 to 700,000 distinct CDR3 sequences, 40% to 55% seen once. The data derive from a study of T cells in Graves' hyperthyroidism and ophthalmopathy. Lactation, pregnancy, other autoimmune disease or uncontrolled infection led to exclusion of patients. Study observations and caveats: Among clonotypes expanded in thyroid above 0.001, most were also found in blood. Ophthalmopathy cases were set apart from stable hyperthyroidism by a 13 V-J model.

In germline, CDR1 is SGHDT, CDR2 YYEEEE. The germline V and J ends were trimmed by 3 bases and 7 bases, with 10 bases remaining between them. The CDR3 covers 13 residues. The chain combines TRBV5-6 with TRBJ2-2; D remains ambiguous. Sequenced input: peripheral blood or thyroid tissue (not recorded which). The receptor's source is an adult woman with Graves' disease, either hyperthyroidism or ophthalmopathy (not recorded which). The CDR3: CASSWGDGGELFF. The CDR3 bases are TGTGCCAGCAGCTGGGGTGACGGCGGGGAGCTGTTTTTT.